The sequence of this T cell receptor (beta chain) was determined in a study of read filtering for tumor transcriptome and immune sequencing. About the study: The cohort had over 16 men and over twelve women aged roughly 47 to 85, mean roughly 66 years. After DNase treatment, RNA was made into whole-transcriptome libraries. Per sample, TCR-region reads ranged about 3.5 to 11 million by IR-seq, roughly 75 to 1,400 by RNA-seq.

In its sample, this clonotype was seen many times. Its antigen is not known. Findings and caveats of the study: Compared with RNA-seq, IR-seq gave much higher clonotype depth and reliability.

The library was built from roughly 400 ng RNA with molecular barcoded adaptors for alpha/delta and beta/gamma chains. A single record per CDR3 protein comes from TCRdb applying MiXCR to the reads. This table holds over 45,000 distinct CDR3 sequences, 20% found once. The V gene's germline CDR1 is KGHSH and CDR2 LQKENI. The CDR3 extends over 14 amino acids. V was clipped by 4 bases and J by 5 bases, with 13 bases between them. The TCR sequence derives from a donor at least 40 years old with multiple myeloma. This chain connects TRBV18 to TRBJ2-3; D is perhaps TRBD2 (5 bases). The sample consisted of a population of CD138-negative cells sorted from bone marrow. The CDR3 bases are TGTGCCAGCTCACTAATCGACCGGGAAGATACGCAGTATTTT. This sequence encodes CASSLIDREDTQYF.